The clone carrying this T cell receptor beta chain has more than one count but fewer than ten. What it recognizes is unknown. Preparation of TCR beta libraries was done by quantitative 5'-RACE with molecular barcodes. Using its own MiXCR run on the 5' RACE reads, TCRdb lists one record per CDR3 protein. The sample has a few hundred thousand distinct CDR3 sequences; 20% to 25% are singletons. The CDR3 is made up of 15 amino acids. Germline V gene lookup returns CDR1 DFQATT and CDR2 SNEGSKA (reference sequence). Trimming removed 0 bases from V and 7 bases from J, with 15 bases in between. The record originates from a study of CD8 T cells in ankylosing spondylitis. Notes on the study in general: What seemed typical of ankylosing spondylitis blood was a TCR beta motif built from roughly eight highly homologous variants. Reportedly, matched ankylosing spondylitis synovial fluid was significantly enriched for disease-linked clones. Earlier authors reported some of these motif variants in reactive arthritis synovial fluid and blood.

The V and J genes are TRBV20-1 and TRBJ1-4; D is perhaps TRBD1 (6 bases). Sequenced: blood, either unsorted or a sorted T cell fraction (not recorded which). The receptor's source is a male donor with ankylosing spondylitis. DNA for the CDR3: TGCAGTGCTAGAGATTGGGGGGGGGGCCCTGAAAAACTGTTTTTT. Protein product: CSARDWGGGPEKLFF.